These T cell receptor beta chains were read from a single sample in a study of blood T cell repertoires in COVID-19. Assay used: immunoSEQ multiplex PCR; TCRdb lists only in-frame clones, some missing. This sample has some 430,000 clones, with roughly 91% found just once. Material: PBMCs or T cells enriched from blood (not recorded which). These receptors were collected from a man aged 18 to 35 who had recovered from COVID-19. The conserved cysteine and the conserved F or W are not part of the CDR3 here. The order of the fields is V gene, clone size, J gene, CDR3 protein. Some rows mark clone size as missing; the rest say once, few, many or name a class of expanded clone.

V gene: TRBV5-4
clone size: .
J gene: TRBJ2-1
CDR3 protein: ASKPGLAFSYNEQF

V gene: TRBV5-1
clone size: .
J gene: TRBJ2-7
CDR3 protein: ASSLESGIDEQY

V gene: TRBV10-3
clone size: few
J gene: TRBJ1-1
CDR3 protein: AISESVTENTEAF

V gene: TRBV14
clone size: .
J gene: TRBJ1-4
CDR3 protein: ASRRQINEKLF

V gene: TRBV15
clone size: .
J gene: TRBJ1-4
CDR3 protein: ATKTGIDEKLF

V gene: TRBV19
clone size: .
J gene: TRBJ1-6
CDR3 protein: ASTATYNSPLH

V gene: TRBV28
clone size: .
J gene: TRBJ1-2
CDR3 protein: ASSEGTGVYGYT

V gene: TRBV14
clone size: few
J gene: TRBJ1-1
CDR3 protein: ASSQLSVTEAF

V gene: TRBV2
clone size: few
J gene: TRBJ1-4
CDR3 protein: ATGLGGWSDEKLF

V gene: TRBV28
clone size: .
J gene: TRBJ1-1
CDR3 protein: ASGPAGGAF

V gene: TRBV9
clone size: .
J gene: TRBJ1-5
CDR3 protein: ASSEQGFSRQPQH

V gene: TRBV18
clone size: .
J gene: TRBJ1-1
CDR3 protein: ASSSMTDMNTEAF

V gene: TRBV4-1
clone size: .
J gene: TRBJ2-7
CDR3 protein: ASSQWAGDRGDWEQY

V gene: TRBV6-5
clone size: .
J gene: TRBJ1-1
CDR3 protein: ASSYHRDTEAF

V gene: TRBV5-1
clone size: .
J gene: TRBJ2-3
CDR3 protein: ASRQRRDYSPDTQY

V gene: TRBV27
clone size: .
J gene: TRBJ2-4
CDR3 protein: ASSPDRVGDIQY

V gene: TRBV3-1/TRBV3-2
clone size: .
J gene: TRBJ1-2
CDR3 protein: ASSQPGTANYGYT

V gene: TRBV9
clone size: .
J gene: TRBJ2-2
CDR3 protein: ASSPAGQNTGELF

V gene: TRBV13
clone size: .
J gene: TRBJ2-1
CDR3 protein: ASSFLQGGYNEQF

V gene: TRBV30
clone size: .
J gene: TRBJ2-7
CDR3 protein: AVQRGSSYEQY

V gene: TRBV7-9
clone size: .
J gene: TRBJ1-4
CDR3 protein: ASSYGVGWSTNEKLF

V gene: TRBV12-3/TRBV12-4
clone size: .
J gene: TRBJ1-2
CDR3 protein: ASSSGQGHGYT

V gene: TRBV4-2
clone size: .
J gene: TRBJ1-5
CDR3 protein: ASSQIPGSGLQPQH

V gene: TRBV4-1
clone size: once
J gene: TRBJ1-6
CDR3 protein: ASSQVPGSYSPLH

V gene: TRBV10-2
clone size: .
J gene: TRBJ1-2
CDR3 protein: ASSEPQGPFLYGYT

V gene: TRBV30
clone size: .
J gene: TRBJ2-1
CDR3 protein: AWSRGLAGHNEQF

V gene: TRBV24-1
clone size: .
J gene: TRBJ2-1
CDR3 protein: ATSDLREANNEQF

V gene: TRBV7-2
clone size: .
J gene: TRBJ1-2
CDR3 protein: ASSLTYYGYT

V gene: TRBV2
clone size: few
J gene: TRBJ2-6
CDR3 protein: ASSGGATSGANVLT

V gene: TRBV5-5
clone size: .
J gene: TRBJ2-5
CDR3 protein: ASSRRGQSYQETQY

V gene: TRBV29-1
clone size: .
J gene: TRBJ1-1
CDR3 protein: SVEGQGTEAF

V gene: TRBV5-1
clone size: .
J gene: TRBJ1-5
CDR3 protein: ASSLSSRGNQPQH

V gene: TRBV28
clone size: .
J gene: TRBJ1-5
CDR3 protein: ASSLMGGFNQPQH

V gene: TRBV27
clone size: .
J gene: TRBJ1-4
CDR3 protein: ASSLSPYGNEKLF

V gene: TRBV19
clone size: .
J gene: TRBJ2-6
CDR3 protein: ASTEVVGLVANVLT

V gene: TRBV4-2
clone size: .
J gene: TRBJ1-2
CDR3 protein: ASSPQEVEPEGGYT

V gene: TRBV4-1
clone size: once
J gene: TRBJ1-2
CDR3 protein: ASSQEDREFYGYT

V gene: TRBV3-1/TRBV3-2
clone size: .
J gene: TRBJ1-2
CDR3 protein: ASSHSYQAGGYGYT

V gene: TRBV4-1
clone size: .
J gene: TRBJ1-6
CDR3 protein: ASSQTDTSVGSPLH

V gene: TRBV3-1/TRBV3-2
clone size: .
J gene: TRBJ2-6
CDR3 protein: ASSQLRGAKGANVLT

V gene: TRBV28
clone size: once
J gene: TRBJ1-4
CDR3 protein: ASSLFPGSTNEKLF

V gene: TRBV7-8
clone size: .
J gene: TRBJ1-4
CDR3 protein: ASSLAGQSTNEKLF

V gene: TRBV23-1
clone size: .
J gene: TRBJ1-6
CDR3 protein: ASSGGQGARNSPLH

V gene: TRBV11-3
clone size: .
J gene: TRBJ2-7
CDR3 protein: ASSESGSRGEY

V gene: TRBV12-3/TRBV12-4
clone size: .
J gene: TRBJ1-6
CDR3 protein: ASSSQASPLH

V gene: TRBV30
clone size: .
J gene: TRBJ1-3
CDR3 protein: AWSLDRGYISGGSGGNTIY

V gene: TRBV25-1
clone size: .
J gene: TRBJ1-6
CDR3 protein: ASSELGADHNSPLH

V gene: TRBV5-8
clone size: few
J gene: TRBJ2-1
CDR3 protein: ASSLELYNEQF

V gene: TRBV3-1/TRBV3-2
clone size: .
J gene: TRBJ1-2
CDR3 protein: ASSSPLEINYGYT

V gene: TRBV9
clone size: .
J gene: TRBJ1-4
CDR3 protein: ASRDPDRGREKLF

V gene: TRBV15
clone size: .
J gene: TRBJ1-1
CDR3 protein: ATSRGGLNTEAF

V gene: TRBV29-1
clone size: .
J gene: TRBJ2-5
CDR3 protein: SVDQETRTQY

V gene: TRBV7-3
clone size: few
J gene: TRBJ1-6
CDR3 protein: ACHDPRDKNSPLH

V gene: TRBV27
clone size: .
J gene: TRBJ2-7
CDR3 protein: ASSWTGHGAEQY